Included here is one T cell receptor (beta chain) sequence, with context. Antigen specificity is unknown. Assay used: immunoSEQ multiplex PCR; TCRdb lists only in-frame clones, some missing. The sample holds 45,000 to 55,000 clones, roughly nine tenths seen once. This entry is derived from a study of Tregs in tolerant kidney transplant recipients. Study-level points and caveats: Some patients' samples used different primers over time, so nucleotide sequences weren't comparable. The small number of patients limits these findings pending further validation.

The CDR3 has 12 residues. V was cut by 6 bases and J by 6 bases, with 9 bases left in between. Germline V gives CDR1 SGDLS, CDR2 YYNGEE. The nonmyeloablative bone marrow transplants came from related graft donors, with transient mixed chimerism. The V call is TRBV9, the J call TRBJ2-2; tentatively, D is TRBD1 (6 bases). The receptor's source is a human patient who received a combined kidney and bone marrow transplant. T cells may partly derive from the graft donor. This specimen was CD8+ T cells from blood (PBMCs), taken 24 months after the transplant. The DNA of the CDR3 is TGTGCCAGCACTCAGGGGTCCGGGGAGCTGTTTTTT. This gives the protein CASTQGSGELFF.